Listed here are 11 T cell receptor beta chains from one sample, sequenced in a study of CD8 T cells in Susac syndrome (dated 2019 in TCRdb). Receptor amplification or capture employed the immunoSEQ multiplex PCR assay. RNA was extracted with the RNeasy kit and roughly 0.45 to 1 ug was reverse transcribed using random hexamers. TCRdb trimmed the raw reads at Q25, called clones with MiXCR and kept productive beta chains. Every entry covers one CDR3 protein and lists the most common genes and DNA from its rows. This sample holds under 150,000 distinct CDR3 sequences; around 94% were observed only once. The leading ten clones occupy approximately 0.25% of the sample. The sample taken for sequencing was CD8+ T cells from PBMCs. Every receptor here comes from a human donor in good health.

V gene TRBV2 combines with J gene TRBJ2-1; no clear D. Trimming took 0 bases from V and 4 from J, leaving 13 bases between them. The CDR3 length is 16 residues. CDR1 SNHLY and CDR2 FYNNEI come from the germline V gene. The CDR3 coding sequence is TGTGCCAGCAGTGAAGCGCTTGGGTACCGGTACAATGAGCAGTTCTTC. This sequence encodes CASSEALGYRYNEQFF.

This clonotype occurred once. This chain connects TRBV7-2 to TRBJ2-1; TRBD1 matches 8 bases. The germline V gene has CDR1 SGHTA and CDR2 FQGNSA. J lost 6 bases, V lost 5 bases, and 9 bases had no gene match. This CDR3 region has 15 residues. CDR3 coding DNA: TGTGCCAGCAGCCCCTCGACCGGACAGGGCAATGAGCAGTTCTTC. Translating gives CASSPSTGQGNEQFF.

This clonotype has just one count. The chain links TRBV29-1 to TRBJ2-2; D is perhaps TRBD1 (6 bases). Per germline, CDR1 SQVTM and CDR2 ANQGSEA. V was pared by 4 bases and J by 1 base, with 13 bases between. The CDR3 has 15 residues. CDR3 DNA: TGCAGCGTTGTAAGGGGACATGAGAACACCGGGGAGCTGTTTTTT. Residues: CSVVRGHENTGELFF.

The chain couples TRBV27 to TRBJ2-4, with D tentatively TRBD1 (5 bases). The CDR3 has 14 amino acids. V lost 2 bases to trimming and J lost 6 bases, with 11 bases between them. Per the germline V gene, CDR1 is MNHEY and CDR2 is SMNVEV (reference sequence). The CDR3: CASSLRGRGNIQYF. The CDR3 DNA sequence: TGTGCCAGCAGTTTAAGGGGTCGCGGAAACATTCAGTACTTC.

A single count supports this clonotype. V and J are TRBV3-1 and TRBJ2-1; TRBD2 agrees at 7 bases. V dropped 2 bases and J dropped 4; count of bases not matched to a gene: 8. The germline V gene encodes CDR1 LGHDT and CDR2 YNNKEL (reference sequence). This CDR3 contains 16 residues. The CDR3 DNA reads TGTGCCAGCAGCCAAAGGGCTAGCGGAGCGTACAATGAGCAGTTCTTC. Its protein is CASSQRASGAYNEQFF.

The chain uses TRBV6-5 and TRBJ2-2; 8 nucleotides line up with TRBD2. The CDR3 has 15 residues. CDR1 MNHEY and CDR2 SVGAGI come from the germline V gene. After removal of 6 bases from V and 5 bases from J, the junction contained 8 bases not matched to a gene. CDR3 nucleotide sequence: TGTGCCAGCAGCACCAGCGGGAGTGGAACCGGGGAGCTGTTTTTT. Protein: CASSTSGSGTGELFF.

The chain is built from TRBV15 and TRBJ2-3; 8 nucleotides match TRBD2. This CDR3 contains 15 residues. Trimming cost V 3 bases and J 1 base; bases outside gene matches: 3. From germline, CDR1 is LNHNV and CDR2 YYDKDF (reference sequence). CDR3 loop: CATSRKAGGTDTQYF. For the CDR3, the DNA is TGTGCCACCAGCAGGAAAGCGGGAGGCACAGATACGCAGTATTTT.

The chain recombines TRBV19 with TRBJ2-7; D not resolved. The CDR3 consists of 13 residues. V lost 3 bases, J lost 6 bases, and 12 bases lay in between. CDR1 is LNHDA and CDR2 is SQIVND in the germline V gene (reference sequence). CDR3 loop: CASSMATPGEQYF. As DNA, the CDR3 is TGTGCCAGTAGTATGGCTACCCCCGGCGAGCAGTACTTC.

In DNA form, the CDR3 reads TGTGCCGGATTATCGACTAGCGGAGGCACAGATACGCAGTATTTT. This encodes CAGLSTSGGTDTQYF. This chain links TRBV7-9 with TRBJ2-3; 9 bases fit TRBD2. The germline V gene encodes CDR1 SEHNR and CDR2 FQNEAQ (reference sequence). This CDR3 has 15 amino acids. V was pared by 11 bases and J by 1 base, with 10 bases of the junction left unmatched.

The chain has TRBV15 and TRBJ1-1; 7 nucleotides match TRBD1. The CDR3 covers 15 residues. The trim removed 3 bases at V and 11 bases at J, leaving 15 bases unmatched. From germline, CDR1 is LNHNV and CDR2 YYDKDF (reference sequence). CDR3 DNA: TGTGCCACCAGCAGTTCACCACAGGGGTCGGGAGGGGCTTTCTTT. It codes for CATSSSPQGSGGAFF.

The chain is built from TRBV18 and TRBJ1-4; possible D gene TRBD1, 5 bases. There are 13 residues in the CDR3. V lost 6 bases and J lost 8, with 13 bases in between. The V gene's germline CDR1 is KGHSH and CDR2 LQKENI. The CDR3 bases are TGTGCCAGCTCCCCCTGCGGGGCCGAAAAACTGTTTTTT. This translates into CASSPCGAEKLFF.